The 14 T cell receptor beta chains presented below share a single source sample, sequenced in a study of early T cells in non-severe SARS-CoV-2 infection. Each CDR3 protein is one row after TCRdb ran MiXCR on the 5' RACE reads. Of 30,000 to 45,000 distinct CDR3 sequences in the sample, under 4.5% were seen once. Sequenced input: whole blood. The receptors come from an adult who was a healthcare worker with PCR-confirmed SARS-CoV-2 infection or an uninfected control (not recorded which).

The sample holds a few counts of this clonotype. The CDR3 DNA sequence: TGTGCCAGCAGCTTGGGCTGGGCCGGACGTAATGAAAAACTGTTTTTT. It specifies CASSLGWAGRNEKLFF. This rearrangement joins TRBV5-6 to TRBJ1-4, with unresolved D. The ends were cut back, 0 bases at V and 4 bases at J, with 13 bases in the middle. This CDR3 has 16 amino acids. The germline CDR1 and CDR2 sequences are SGHDT and YYEEEE.

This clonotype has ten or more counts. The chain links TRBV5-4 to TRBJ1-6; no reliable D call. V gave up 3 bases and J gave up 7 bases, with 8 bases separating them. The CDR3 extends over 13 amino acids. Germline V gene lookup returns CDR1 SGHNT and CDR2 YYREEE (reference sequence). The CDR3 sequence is CASSSLGNSPLHF. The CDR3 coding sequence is TGTGCCAGCAGCTCTCTCGGGAATTCACCCCTCCACTTT. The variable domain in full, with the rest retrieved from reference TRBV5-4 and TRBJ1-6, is ETGVTQSPTHLIKTRGQQVTLRCSSQSGHNTVSWYQQALGQGPQFIFQYYREEENGRGNFPPRFSGLQFPNYSSELNVNALELDDSALYLCASSSLGNSPLHFGNGTRLTVT.

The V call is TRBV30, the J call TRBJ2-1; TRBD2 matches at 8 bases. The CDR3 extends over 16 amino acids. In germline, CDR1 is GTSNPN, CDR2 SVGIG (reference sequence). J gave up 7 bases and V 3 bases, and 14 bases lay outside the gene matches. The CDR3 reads CAWRAPGLVRSNEQFF. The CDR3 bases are TGTGCCTGGAGAGCTCCGGGACTAGTAAGGAGTAATGAGCAGTTCTTC.

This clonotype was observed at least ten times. CDR3 region: CASSLAGGEQYF. The DNA for the CDR3 is TGTGCCAGCAGCTTAGCCGGGGGCGAGCAGTACTTC. The chain recombines TRBV7-2 with TRBJ2-7, with D perhaps matching TRBD2 (6 bases). The V gene's germline CDR1 is SGHTA and CDR2 FQGNSA. The CDR3 loop spans 12 amino acids. Trimming removed 0 bases from V and 6 bases from J, with 6 bases in between.

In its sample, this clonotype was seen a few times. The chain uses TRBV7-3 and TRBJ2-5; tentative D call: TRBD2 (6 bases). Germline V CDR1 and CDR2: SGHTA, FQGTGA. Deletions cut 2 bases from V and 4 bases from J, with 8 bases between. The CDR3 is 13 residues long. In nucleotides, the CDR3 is TGTGCCAGCAGCTTATTCGGGGGAGAGACCCAGTACTTC. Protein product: CASSLFGGETQYF. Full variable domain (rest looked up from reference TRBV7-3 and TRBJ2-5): GAGVSQTPSNKVTEKGKYVELRCDPISGHTALYWYRQSLGQGPEFLIYFQGTGAADDSGLPNDRFFAVRPEGSVSTLKIQRTERGDSAVYLCASSLFGGETQYFGPGTRLLVL.

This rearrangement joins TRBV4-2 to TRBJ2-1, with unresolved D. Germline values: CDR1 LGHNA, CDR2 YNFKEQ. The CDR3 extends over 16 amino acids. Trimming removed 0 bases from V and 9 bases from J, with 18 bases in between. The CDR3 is CASSQDLWLVGSEQFF. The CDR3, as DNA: TGTGCCAGCAGCCAAGATCTCTGGCTAGTGGGTAGTGAGCAGTTCTTC.

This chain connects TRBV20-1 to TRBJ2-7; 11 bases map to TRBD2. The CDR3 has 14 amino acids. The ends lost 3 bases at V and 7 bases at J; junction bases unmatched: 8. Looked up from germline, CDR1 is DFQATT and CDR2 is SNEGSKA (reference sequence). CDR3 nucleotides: TGCAGTGCTAGTAGCGGGAGGGCCTATGAGGAGCAGTACTTC. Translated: CSASSGRAYEEQYF.

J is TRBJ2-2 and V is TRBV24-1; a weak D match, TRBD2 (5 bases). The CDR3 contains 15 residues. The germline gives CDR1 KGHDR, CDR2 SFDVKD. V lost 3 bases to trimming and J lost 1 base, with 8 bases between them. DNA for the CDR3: TGTGCCACCAGTGATAGGACTTTGAACACCGGGGAGCTGTTTTTT. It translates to CATSDRTLNTGELFF.

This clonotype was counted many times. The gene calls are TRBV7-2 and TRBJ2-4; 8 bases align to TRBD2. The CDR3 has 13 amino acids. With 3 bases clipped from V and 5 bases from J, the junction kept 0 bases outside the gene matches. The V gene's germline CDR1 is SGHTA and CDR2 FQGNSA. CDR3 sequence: CASSFSGENIQYF. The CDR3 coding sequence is TGTGCCAGCAGCTTTAGCGGGGAAAACATTCAGTACTTC.

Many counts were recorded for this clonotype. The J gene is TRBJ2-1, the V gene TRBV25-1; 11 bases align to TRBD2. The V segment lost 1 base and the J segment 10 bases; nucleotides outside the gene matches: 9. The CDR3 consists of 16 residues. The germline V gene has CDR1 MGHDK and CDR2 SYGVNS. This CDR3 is CASSEWGTSGLGEQFF. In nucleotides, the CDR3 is TGTGCCAGCAGTGAATGGGGGACTAGCGGCCTCGGCGAGCAGTTCTTC.

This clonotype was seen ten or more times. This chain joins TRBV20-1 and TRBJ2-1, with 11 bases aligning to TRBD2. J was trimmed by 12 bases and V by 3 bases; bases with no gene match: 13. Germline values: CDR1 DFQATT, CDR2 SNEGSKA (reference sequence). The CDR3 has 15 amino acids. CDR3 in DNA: TGCAGTGCTAGGCCCCGGGATAGCGGGAGGGCCGCGCAGTTCTTC. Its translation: CSARPRDSGRAAQFF.

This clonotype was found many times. The CDR3 DNA reads as TGTGCCAGCAGCTCCGAAGGACCGACGAACACCGGGGAGCTGTTTTTT. This gives the protein CASSSEGPTNTGELFF. The chain is built from TRBV7-6 and TRBJ2-2, with D unresolved. V gave up 4 bases and J gave up 0 bases, with 12 bases separating them. The CDR3 is 16 residues long. CDR1 and CDR2 from the germline V gene are SGHVS and FNYEAQ.

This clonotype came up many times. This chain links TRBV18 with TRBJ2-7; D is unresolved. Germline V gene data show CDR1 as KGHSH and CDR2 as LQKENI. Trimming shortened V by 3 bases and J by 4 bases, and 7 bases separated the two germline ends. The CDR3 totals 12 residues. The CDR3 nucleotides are TGTGCCAGCTCACCCGCCGAGTACGAGCAGTACTTC. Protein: CASSPAEYEQYF.

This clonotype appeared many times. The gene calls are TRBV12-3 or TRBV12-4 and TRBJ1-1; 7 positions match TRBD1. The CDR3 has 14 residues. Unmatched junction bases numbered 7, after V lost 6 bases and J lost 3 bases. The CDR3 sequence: CASSAGQMDTEAFF. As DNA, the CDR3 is TGTGCCAGCAGCGCGGGACAGATGGACACTGAAGCTTTCTTT.